This T cell receptor (beta chain) was captured in a study of metastatic and nonmetastatic thyroid tumors. Turning to the study itself: Repertoires were compared across blood and tumor or nodule tissue from malignant and benign thyroid patients.

Only a few counts were recorded for this clone. Other DNA variants within this sample encode the same CDR3. The CDR3 consists of 14 residues. Germline CDR1 MNHEY, CDR2 SVGEGT. Trimming took off 6 bases at V and 8 bases at J, with 18 bases between the two ends. No patient received treatment before thyroid surgery. Per the original data handling: Across clinicopathological groups, CDR3 differences served as the basis for building a distant-metastasis classifier for papillary thyroid cancer. TCRdb re-called clones from the PCR reads using MiXCR. The V and J calls come from TCRdb's annotation, not from the publication. The sample contains some 7,800 clones, 25% to 40% of which appear only once.

Sequencing was performed on tumor tissue. The V and J genes are TRBV6-2 or TRBV6-3 and TRBJ2-3; D unclear. The origin of this receptor is a female donor with papillary thyroid cancer or a benign thyroid nodule (not recorded which). Some clones in this sample may be carry-over from other donors' samples. CDR3 sequence reads: CASSPIGIKATQYF. CDR3 nucleotide sequence: TGTGCCAGCAGCCCCATAGGAATAAAGGCTACGCAGTATTTT.